This TCR beta chain is drawn from a study of beta chain features in type 1 diabetes. Looking at the study overall: Cell yields, gender and age were comparable in patients and healthy donors. Study results and caveats: In the patient group, naive, central memory and Treg TCRB repertoires seemed more alike than in the healthy donor group. Possible PCR preference for shorter templates applied equally to patients and controls.

As every portion of the isolated RNA was reverse transcribed, the sequencing read expressed TCRB transcripts. The protocol was immunoSEQ multiplex PCR, while the TCRdb copy is restricted to in-frame clones and leaves out a portion. The repertoire has some 200,000 clones, roughly a tenth of them found once; the top ten carry 1% to 1.5%. This clone was observed at least ten times. Its antigen is not known. Sequences were obtained from central memory CD4+ T cells from blood. The receptor comes from a man between 18 and 29 years old in good health.

This CDR3 reads CASSRTGPRETQYF. The CDR3 DNA follows: TGTGCCAGCAGTCGGACGGGCCCGAGAGAGACCCAGTACTTC. The chain employs TRBV11-2 and TRBJ2-5; D gene uncertain. The V gene's germline CDR1 is SGHAT and CDR2 FQNNGV. The length of the CDR3 is 14 residues. V lost 6 bases, J lost 4 bases, and 15 bases lay in between.